These 13 T cell receptor beta chains originate from one sample sequenced in a study of T cell changes during pregnancy in multiple sclerosis. Here immunoSEQ multiplex PCR was the method, and the copy in TCRdb shows in-frame clones only, minus some. The data show approximately 89,000 clones, over 85% seen once. The starting material was peripheral blood, obtained after pregnancy. These receptors came from a female donor in good health, enrolled as a control in a pregnancy study.

This clone was counted once. V gene TRBV5-4 combines with J gene TRBJ2-7, with a possible D match to TRBD2 (6 bases). Trimming shortened V by 3 bases and J by 2 bases, and 12 bases separated the two germline ends. Germline-derived CDR1 and CDR2 are SGHNT and YYREEE (reference sequence). The CDR3 sequence is 14 residues long. The CDR3 nucleotides are TGTGCCAGCAGCTCCTACGGGACTCCCTACGAGCAGTACTTC. Translated, it gives CASSSYGTPYEQYF. Full variable domain (remainder filled in from reference TRBV5-4 and TRBJ2-7): ETGVTQSPTHLIKTRGQQVTLRCSSQSGHNTVSWYQQALGQGPQFIFQYYREEENGRGNFPPRFSGLQFPNYSSELNVNALELDDSALYLCASSSYGTPYEQYFGPGTRLTVT.

V is TRBV6-1 and J is TRBJ2-7, with 11 bases identical to TRBD2. V lost 4 bases and J lost 3; bases outside the gene matches: 2. Germline values: CDR1 MNHNS, CDR2 SASEGT. The CDR3 runs to 14 residues. CDR3 residues: CASSVTSGSYEQYF. Here the CDR3 DNA reads TGTGCCAGCAGTGTAACTAGCGGGAGCTACGAGCAGTACTTC.

This CDR3 reads CASSRGWETQYF. DNA for the CDR3: TGTGCCAGCAGCCGCGGGTGGGAGACCCAGTACTTC. This sequence joins TRBV5-4 and TRBJ2-5, with D possibly TRBD2 on 5 matching bases. The germline gives CDR1 SGHNT, CDR2 YYREEE (reference sequence). The CDR3 covers 12 residues. The germline V and J ends were trimmed by 4 bases and 5 bases, with 9 bases remaining between them. Filled out from reference TRBV5-4 and TRBJ2-5, the complete variable domain reads ETGVTQSPTHLIKTRGQQVTLRCSSQSGHNTVSWYQQALGQGPQFIFQYYREEENGRGNFPPRFSGLQFPNYSSELNVNALELDDSALYLCASSRGWETQYFGPGTRLLVL.

The genes are TRBV27 and TRBJ1-2; 11 bases are a match to TRBD1. The ends lost 4 bases at V and 8 bases at J; junction bases unmatched: 6. The CDR3 is 14 residues long. Germline values: CDR1 MNHEY, CDR2 SMNVEV (reference sequence). The CDR3 sequence: CASSWTGGAQGYTF. The CDR3 bases are TGTGCCAGCAGTTGGACAGGGGGCGCCCAGGGCTACACCTTC.

The rearrangement uses TRBV5-1 and TRBJ2-1, with 13 bases matching TRBD2. V trimming: 7 bases; J trimming: 7 bases; junction bases outside the gene matches: 8. Germline CDR1 and CDR2: SGHRS and YFSETQ. The CDR3 is 15 amino acids. DNA for the CDR3: TGCGCCAGCCGCCCCCGGACTAGCGGGAGTAATGAGCAGTTCTTC. Protein sequence: CASRPRTSGSNEQFF.

The chain combines TRBV29-1 with TRBJ2-3, with D perhaps TRBD2 (6 bases). Germline V gene lookup returns CDR1 SQVTM and CDR2 ANQGSEA. V lost 4 bases, J lost 6 bases, and 14 bases lay in between. This CDR3 region has 13 residues. The CDR3 DNA sequence: TGCAGCGTTGGAGCGGGCGAGGGGGATACGCAGTATTTT. Protein: CSVGAGEGDTQYF.

This clone showed up just once. The rearrangement joins TRBV7-8 to TRBJ2-3; D perhaps matches TRBD2 (6 bases). CDR1 and CDR2 (germline): SGHVS, FQNEAQ. Trimming cost V 5 bases and J 0 bases, with 9 bases left between them. CDR3 length equals 14 residues. The CDR3 spells CASSPGDSTDTQYF. The CDR3 DNA is TGTGCCAGCAGCCCGGGGGACAGCACAGATACGCAGTATTTT. The full variable domain, completed using reference TRBV7-8 and TRBJ2-3, is GAGVSQSPRYKVAKRGQDVALRCDPISGHVSLFWYQQALGQGPEFLTYFQNEAQLDKSGLPSDRFFAERPEGSVSTLKIQRTQQEDSAVYLCASSPGDSTDTQYFGPGTRLTVL.

The V and J genes are TRBV28 and TRBJ2-1; 9 positions agree with TRBD2. Per the germline V gene, CDR1 is MDHEN and CDR2 is SYDVKM. Losses at the gene ends were 6 bases for V and 3 bases for J; bases not matched to a gene: 9. This CDR3 is 16 amino acids long. CDR3 protein: CASRFVAAGGYNEQFF. The DNA for the CDR3 is TGTGCCAGCAGGTTTGTAGCAGCGGGAGGCTACAATGAGCAGTTCTTC.

The chain couples TRBV7-2 to TRBJ2-4, with a weak D call TRBD2 (6 bases). Looked up from germline, CDR1 is SGHTA and CDR2 is FQGNSA. This CDR3 spans 15 amino acids. V gave up 5 bases and J gave up 1 base, with 12 bases separating them. In DNA, the CDR3 is TGTGCCAGCAGCGAAGTCGGGGGTGCCAAAAACATTCAGTACTTC. Its translation: CASSEVGGAKNIQYF.

This chain links TRBV19 with TRBJ1-5, with a possible D match to TRBD1 (6 bases). The CDR3 covers 16 residues. V dropped 10 bases and J dropped 7 bases, with 26 bases sitting between them. Germline loops: CDR1 LNHDA, CDR2 SQIVND (reference sequence). CDR3 sequence: CATRPTQGPWGQPQHF. CDR3 bases: TGTGCCACCCGACCAACCCAGGGGCCATGGGGACAGCCCCAGCATTTT.

This clone was seen a few times. The chain links TRBV28 to TRBJ1-1, with D maybe TRBD1 (5 bases). V was pared by 10 bases and J by 4 bases, with 16 bases between. The CDR3 covers 13 residues. CDR1 is MDHEN, CDR2 SYDVKM, per germline. CDR3 region: CATTRGGSTEAFF. The CDR3 DNA reads TGTGCCACCACACGGGGGGGTAGCACTGAAGCTTTCTTT.

The V and J genes are TRBV19 and TRBJ2-1; 7 bases map to TRBD1. Germline V lookup: CDR1 LNHDA, CDR2 SQIVND (reference sequence). The CDR3 consists of 14 residues. The V gene end was trimmed by 1 base and the J gene end by 5 bases; junction bases not matched to a gene: 2. The CDR3 is CASSIGGTDNEQFF. CDR3 coding DNA: TGTGCCAGTAGTATAGGGGGGACAGACAATGAGCAGTTCTTC.

This clone occurred once. This rearrangement joins TRBV4-1 to TRBJ2-6; D not certain. CDR1 is MGHRA and CDR2 is YSYEKL in the germline V gene. The CDR3 loop spans 18 amino acids. Trimming removed 0 bases from V and 0 bases from J, with 12 bases in between. The CDR3 sequence: CASSQEIPESSGANVLTF. The CDR3 DNA follows: TGCGCCAGCAGCCAAGAGATTCCGGAGAGCTCTGGGGCCAACGTCCTGACTTTC.